This T cell receptor (beta chain) is from a study of cytomegalovirus exposure and HLA in healthy donors. Across the whole study: Previous work identified around 120 million unique TCR beta sequences from around 180 million T cells.

The study ran its PCR with 60 Vbeta and 13 Jbeta primers. Only in-frame clones appear in the TCRdb table, and some are missing; sequencing was by immunoSEQ multiplex PCR. The sample has about 160,000 clones, roughly 76% seen once. This CDR3 comprises 17 residues. V dropped 0 bases and J dropped 5; count of bases not matched to a gene: 9. Germline lookup yields CDR1 ENHRY and CDR2 SYGVKD. The sample comprised PBMCs. The chain is built from TRBV10-3 and TRBJ2-4, with 8 bases fitting TRBD2. This TCR was sampled from a woman aged 45-60 years in good health and CMV-seronegative. The CDR3 nucleotides are TGTGCCATCAGTGAGTCCGGTGTCCGGGGGGGAGAAAACATTCAGTACTTC. Translated: CAISESGVRGGENIQYF.